The rows below give T cell receptor beta chains drawn from one sample of a study of blood T cell repertoires in COVID-19. The table came from immunoSEQ multiplex PCR; TCRdb's copy has only in-frame clones and leaves some out. In the table there are 88,000 or so clones, about 85% of which are singletons. Sequencing input: peripheral blood. These receptor sequences come from a man aged 55 to 70 with acute or convalescent COVID-19. The CDR3 runs from the conserved cysteine through the conserved F or W. A D gene is named only where the DNA matches it firmly. The listing skips clone size in some rows; elsewhere it reads once, few, many or a size class.

V	size	D	J	CDR3	DNA
TRBV7-2	-	-	TRBJ2-3	CASSLAGGLDTQYF	TGTGCCAGCAGCTTAGCGGGGGGATTAGATACGCAGTATTTT
TRBV6-1	-	-	TRBJ2-3	CASSDSLAQDTQYF	TGTGCCAGCAGTGATTCCCTAGCCCAAGATACGCAGTATTTT
TRBV4-1	once	TRBD1	TRBJ2-1	CASSQMGQGFHSSYNEQFF	TGCGCCAGCAGCCAAATGGGACAGGGGTTCCACAGCTCCTACAATGAGCAGTTCTTC
TRBV6-2/TRBV6-3	-	TRBD1	TRBJ2-2	CASSYNNGGTGATGELFF	TGTGCCAGCAGTTATAACAATGGAGGAACAGGGGCTACCGGGGAGCTGTTTTTT
TRBV10-3	few	-	TRBJ2-7	CAISEALSHEQYF	TGTGCCATCAGTGAGGCCCTATCCCACGAGCAGTACTTC
TRBV27	-	TRBD1	TRBJ1-1	CASRTATGKVGEAFF	TGTGCCAGCAGGACCGCGACAGGGAAGGTCGGAGAAGCTTTCTTT
TRBV6-5	-	-	TRBJ1-5	CASSTSTGFNQPQHF	-
TRBV5-6	-	TRBD2	TRBJ2-7	CASSPTGRTYEQYF	TGTGCCAGCAGCCCCACCGGGAGGACTTACGAGCAGTACTTC
TRBV5-1	-	TRBD1	TRBJ1-2	CASSILPRDSYGYTF	TGCGCCAGCAGCATTTTGCCCCGGGACAGCTATGGCTACACCTTC
TRBV5-1	-	-	TRBJ2-2	CASSLMYGGELFF	TGCGCCAGCAGCTTGATGTACGGCGGGGAGCTGTTTTTT
TRBV7-2	few	-	TRBJ2-2	CASSGTRNTGELFF	TGTGCCAGCAGCGGGACTCGTAACACCGGGGAGCTGTTTTTT
TRBV27	-	-	TRBJ1-2	CASSLSADYGYTF	TGTGCCAGCAGTTTATCCGCGGACTATGGCTACACCTTC